The 25 T cell receptor beta chains reported below all come from one sample, sequenced in a study of human T cells and chemical hapten exposure. Time point in this sample: pre-sensitization, week 0. As to treatment: therapeutic diphenylcyclopropenone sensitization with weekly scalp DPC. TCRdb reprocessed the RACE reads via MiXCR and lists one record per CDR3 protein. The table has 60,000 to 70,000 distinct CDR3 sequences, approximately 11% seen once. Sequencing was performed on whole blood, taken in connection with sensitization to the hapten diphenylcyclopropenone (DPC). These receptors were taken from a woman in her 50s with alopecia areata. Some clones in this sample may be carry-over from other donors' samples.

This clonotype was observed many times. This chain joins TRBV28 and TRBJ1-5; D is undetermined. V shed 4 bases and J shed 3 bases, with 4 bases lying between them. CDR3 size: 12 residues. CDR1 and CDR2 from the germline V gene are MDHEN and SYDVKM. For the CDR3, the DNA is TGTGCCAGCAGTTCAAACAATCAGCCCCAGCATTTT. This codes for CASSSNNQPQHF.

This clonotype was counted ten times or more. V and J are TRBV28 and TRBJ2-1; tentative D call: TRBD1 (6 bases). The V and J ends lost 4 bases and 7 bases respectively, with 17 bases between them. The germline CDR1 and CDR2 sequences are MDHEN and SYDVKM. The CDR3 runs to 15 residues. CDR3 in DNA: TGTGCCAGCAGTTCCCCGAACAGGGTTGGAAATGAGCAGTTCTTC. Translated: CASSSPNRVGNEQFF.

This clonotype was recorded a few times. CDR3 coding DNA: TGTGCCAGCAGCCCCGGACTAGTCGTCGACGAGCAGTACTTC. Translating gives CASSPGLVVDEQYF. The rearrangement links TRBV3-1 to TRBJ2-7; TRBD2 aligns across 7 bases. In germline, CDR1 is LGHDT, CDR2 YNNKEL (reference sequence). Trimming cost V 4 bases and J 5 bases; bases outside gene matches: 8. The CDR3 runs 14 residues.

V is TRBV9 and J is TRBJ1-1; D is possibly TRBD1 (5 bases). Trimming shortened V by 0 bases and J by 4 bases, and 13 bases separated the two germline ends. This CDR3 has 15 amino acids. The V gene's germline CDR1 is SGDLS and CDR2 YYNGEE. The CDR3 spells CASSVVVGGLTEAFF. CDR3 coding DNA: TGTGCCAGCAGCGTAGTTGTGGGGGGTCTCACTGAAGCTTTCTTT. Full variable domain (missing parts from reference TRBV9 and TRBJ1-1): DSGVTQTPKHLITATGQRVTLRCSPRSGDLSVYWYQQSLDQGLQFLIQYYNGEERAKGNILERFSAQQFPDLHSELNLSSLELGDSALYFCASSVVVGGLTEAFFGQGTRLTVV.

Notes on this clonotype: A much more abundant neighbour one base away suggests this may be a read error. The V call is TRBV10-3, the J call TRBJ2-7; the D is unclear. Per the germline V gene, CDR1 is ENHRY and CDR2 is SYGVKD. The CDR3 consists of 12 residues. Trimming cost V 8 bases and J 5 bases, with 13 bases left between them. The CDR3 bases are TGTGCCATCGGCAGGAGCCCAGACGAGCAGTACTTC. Translating gives CAIGRSPDEQYF.

V usage is TRBV24-1 and J usage is TRBJ1-2; D remains unclear. The CDR3 has 12 amino acids. V lost 7 bases, J lost 3 bases, and 8 bases lay in between. The germline V gene encodes CDR1 KGHDR and CDR2 SFDVKD. CDR3 nucleotides: TGTGCCACCAGGGACGGCCACTATGGCTACACCTTC. This gives the protein CATRDGHYGYTF.

The rearrangement joins TRBV9 to TRBJ2-3; perhaps D is TRBD1 or TRBD2 (5 bases each). Germline CDR1 reads SGDLS; CDR2 reads YYNGEE. This CDR3 has 16 residues. Trimming stripped 2 bases from V and 2 bases from J, with 15 bases between. CDR3 sequence (DNA): TGTGCCAGCAGCGTGAGCTCGGGGCCAAACACAGATACGCAGTATTTT. This translates into CASSVSSGPNTDTQYF. Complete variable domain (other parts from reference TRBV9 and TRBJ2-3): DSGVTQTPKHLITATGQRVTLRCSPRSGDLSVYWYQQSLDQGLQFLIQYYNGEERAKGNILERFSAQQFPDLHSELNLSSLELGDSALYFCASSVSSGPNTDTQYFGPGTRLTVL.

This clonotype has only a few counts. The chain uses TRBV15 and TRBJ1-1; 8 bases map to TRBD1. This CDR3 is built from 19 residues. Trimming removed 5 bases from V and 6 bases from J; junction bases left unmatched: 23. From germline, CDR1 is LNHNV and CDR2 YYDKDF (reference sequence). CDR3 sequence: CATSPQLGRRGQKMAEAFF. The CDR3 DNA is TGTGCCACCAGCCCGCAACTGGGGCGCAGGGGGCAAAAAATGGCTGAAGCTTTCTTT.

This clonotype has a handful of counts. The J gene is TRBJ2-7, the V gene TRBV7-9; D not certain. Germline CDR1 reads SEHNR; CDR2 reads FQNEAQ (reference sequence). The CDR3 consists of 17 residues. Trimming took off 5 bases at V and 2 bases at J, with 22 bases between the two ends. CDR3 nucleotide sequence: TGTGCCAGCAGCCCGCCCCGGGTGCGTTCGAGCACCTACGAGCAGTACTTC. It is translated as CASSPPRVRSSTYEQYF.

This clonotype came up many times. This chain connects TRBV4-2 to TRBJ2-2; 9 bases fit TRBD2. The CDR3 extends over 16 amino acids. V gave up 0 bases and J gave up 1 base; unmatched junction bases: 0. Germline V gene sequence: CDR1 LGHNA, CDR2 YNFKEQ. CDR3: CASSQELAGNTGELFF. The CDR3 DNA is TGTGCCAGCAGCCAAGAACTAGCGGGGAACACCGGGGAGCTGTTTTTT.

This clonotype appeared many times. V gene TRBV7-8 combines with J gene TRBJ1-1; D not certain. V gave up 1 base and J gave up 1 base, with 10 bases separating them. The CDR3 is made up of 15 amino acids. Germline V gene lookup returns CDR1 SGHVS and CDR2 FQNEAQ. The CDR3 nucleotides are TGTGCCAGCAGCTTAGGTGGCAGGTGGAACACTGAAGCTTTCTTT. It translates to CASSLGGRWNTEAFF.

As to this clonotype: This may stem from a read error, because a much larger clone lies one nucleotide away. The CDR3 does not close with the conserved phenylalanine or tryptophan, likely indicating a read error. The genes are TRBV4-3 and TRBJ2-5; D unclear. Germline CDR1 and CDR2: LGHNA and YSLEER. The CDR3 is 14 residues long. V gave up 1 base and J gave up 5 bases, with 11 bases separating them. CDR3 coding DNA: TGCGCCAGCAGCCAAGGATCCAGTGGCGAGACCCAGTACTCC. Translation gives CASSQGSSGETQYS.

This clonotype was seen ten or more times. This chain joins TRBV7-9 and TRBJ2-7; D unresolved. Germline CDR1 SEHNR, CDR2 FQNEAQ (reference sequence). The CDR3 length is 13 residues. V dropped 1 base and J dropped 4 bases, with 8 bases sitting between them. Here the CDR3 DNA reads TGTGCCAGCAGCTTAGTCGGAAAATACGAGCAGTACTTC. It codes for CASSLVGKYEQYF.

There are many counts of this clonotype. The V and J genes are TRBV27 and TRBJ1-2; 10 nucleotides line up with TRBD1. The germline V gene encodes CDR1 MNHEY and CDR2 SMNVEV (reference sequence). The CDR3 runs to 16 residues. Unmatched junction bases numbered 7, after V lost 5 bases and J lost 1 base. The DNA of the CDR3 is TGTGCCAGCAGTCCCGGGACAGGGGTAAATAACTATGGCTACACCTTC. It encodes CASSPGTGVNNYGYTF.

This clonotype was picked up many times. V usage is TRBV30 and J usage is TRBJ2-1; 10 nucleotides match TRBD2. With 3 bases clipped from V and 7 bases from J, the junction kept 3 bases outside the gene matches. Germline V gene data show CDR1 as GTSNPN and CDR2 as SVGIG (reference sequence). The CDR3 is 13 amino acids. This CDR3 reads CAWSSGRGNEQFF. CDR3 bases: TGTGCCTGGAGCAGCGGGAGGGGAAATGAGCAGTTCTTC.

This clonotype was counted only a few times. The rearrangement links TRBV9 to TRBJ2-7, with 11 bases matching TRBD2. Germline trimming cut 0 bases from V and 7 bases from J; bases unmatched to any gene: 6. Germline-derived CDR1 and CDR2 are SGDLS and YYNGEE. There are 15 residues in the CDR3. CDR3: CASSVAPTSGSEQYF. The CDR3 DNA follows: TGTGCCAGCAGCGTAGCCCCTACTAGCGGGAGTGAGCAGTACTTC.

The sample holds a few counts of this clonotype. The chain uses TRBV7-6 and TRBJ2-7; 8 bases are a match to TRBD2. This CDR3 region has 18 residues. J was trimmed by 4 bases and V by 2 bases; bases with no gene match: 16. CDR1 is SGHVS, CDR2 FNYEAQ, per germline. CDR3 sequence reads: CASSLKGGGPSGSYEQYF. The CDR3 DNA reads as TGTGCCAGCAGCTTAAAAGGGGGTGGGCCTAGCGGGTCTTACGAGCAGTACTTC.

This sequence joins TRBV6-5 and TRBJ2-7; D uncertain. Germline-derived CDR1 and CDR2 are MNHEY and SVGAGI. This CDR3 comprises 13 residues. V lost 2 bases and J lost 2, with 7 bases in between. The CDR3 DNA reads TGTGCCAGCAGTTACGACGGTACCTACGAGCAGTACTTC. Amino acids: CASSYDGTYEQYF.

This clonotype was seen a handful of times. The chain is built from TRBV19 and TRBJ1-2; D possibly corresponds to TRBD1 (6 bases). Germline V lookup: CDR1 LNHDA, CDR2 SQIVND (reference sequence). The V end lost 1 base, the J end lost 2 bases, and 14 bases lay between the germline ends. The CDR3 has 16 amino acids. The CDR3 protein is CASSIATGHTNYGYTF. Written as DNA, the CDR3 is TGTGCCAGTAGTATAGCCACGGGACACACGAACTATGGCTACACCTTC.

A few counts support this clonotype. The chain has TRBV24-1 and TRBJ2-7; D unresolved. This CDR3 spans 12 amino acids. The V gene's germline CDR1 is KGHDR and CDR2 SFDVKD. Trimming cost V 3 bases and J 2 bases, with 4 bases left between them. The CDR3 loop is CATSDQTYEQYF. The CDR3, as DNA: TGTGCCACCAGTGATCAAACCTACGAGCAGTACTTC.

The chain is built from TRBV3-1 and TRBJ1-1; tentative D call: TRBD1 (5 bases). Between the trimmed V and J ends, which lost 6 bases and 3 bases, there was a span of 14 bases. The CDR3 covers 14 residues. Germline lookup yields CDR1 LGHDT and CDR2 YNNKEL (reference sequence). CDR3 amino acids: CASSWWGEDTEAFF. CDR3 sequence (DNA): TGTGCCAGCAGTTGGTGGGGGGAGGACACTGAAGCTTTCTTT.

The V and J genes are TRBV6-5 and TRBJ2-4; TRBD1 is a possible D gene (5 bases). Trimming left V 8 bases short and J 9 bases short, with 20 bases between. The CDR3 is made up of 14 amino acids. CDR1 is MNHEY and CDR2 is SVGAGI in the germline V gene. The CDR3 DNA sequence: TGTGCCAGCGGAAAGGGGTCAGTCCCCCTCATTCAGTACTTC. It encodes CASGKGSVPLIQYF.

In this sample, this clonotype turned up many times. This chain uses TRBV27 with TRBJ2-7; the match to TRBD1 covers 8 bases. Trimming at V came to 5 bases and at J to 1 base, leaving 13 bases not matched to a gene. CDR3 length: 17 residues. CDR1 is MNHEY, CDR2 SMNVEV, per germline (reference sequence). CDR3 nucleotide sequence: TGTGCCAGCAGTCTCCTAAGTCCCGGGACAGGTTCCTACGAGCAGTACTTC. Translation: CASSLLSPGTGSYEQYF.

This clonotype was counted between two and nine times. The chain links TRBV29-1 to TRBJ1-1, with unresolved D. V was cut by 2 bases and J by 1 base, with 14 bases left in between. The CDR3 is made up of 15 amino acids. The germline V gene has CDR1 SQVTM and CDR2 ANQGSEA. The CDR3 here is CSVESVGFQNTEAFF. In DNA form, the CDR3 reads TGCAGCGTTGAATCTGTCGGGTTCCAGAACACTGAAGCTTTCTTT.

This chain links TRBV6-2 or TRBV6-3 with TRBJ2-7; 9 nucleotides align to TRBD1. The V segment lost 6 bases and the J segment 3 bases; nucleotides outside the gene matches: 6. The CDR3 loop spans 14 amino acids. CDR1 and CDR2 (germline): MNHEY, SVGEGT. CDR3 in DNA: TGTGCCAGCAGCGGGACAGGGCGGAACTACGAGCAGTACTTC. Amino acid sequence: CASSGTGRNYEQYF.